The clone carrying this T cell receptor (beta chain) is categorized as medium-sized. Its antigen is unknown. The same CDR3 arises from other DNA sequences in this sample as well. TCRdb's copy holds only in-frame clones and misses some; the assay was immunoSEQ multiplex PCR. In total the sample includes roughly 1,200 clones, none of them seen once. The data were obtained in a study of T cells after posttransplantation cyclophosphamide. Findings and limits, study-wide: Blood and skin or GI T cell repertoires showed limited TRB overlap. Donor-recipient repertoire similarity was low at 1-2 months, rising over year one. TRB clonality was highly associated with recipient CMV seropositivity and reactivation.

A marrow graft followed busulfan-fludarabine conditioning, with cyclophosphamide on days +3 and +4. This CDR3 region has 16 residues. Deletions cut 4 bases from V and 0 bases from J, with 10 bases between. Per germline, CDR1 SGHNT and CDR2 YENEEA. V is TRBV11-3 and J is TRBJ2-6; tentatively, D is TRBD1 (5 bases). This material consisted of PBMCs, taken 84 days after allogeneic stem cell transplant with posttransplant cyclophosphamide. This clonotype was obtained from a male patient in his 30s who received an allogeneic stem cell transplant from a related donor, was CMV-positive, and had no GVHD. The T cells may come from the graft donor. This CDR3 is CASSSGDSSGANVLTF. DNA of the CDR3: TGTGCCAGCAGCTCCGGAGACAGCTCTGGGGCCAACGTCCTGACTTTC.